The 18 T cell receptor beta chains reported below all come from one sample, sequenced in a study of blood T cell repertoires in COVID-19. This table comes from immunoSEQ multiplex PCR, and its TCRdb copy is limited to in-frame clones, with some not included. The data show 150,000 to 200,000 clones, approximately 84% seen once. The sequenced sample consisted of peripheral blood. Receptors were obtained from an elderly woman with acute or convalescent COVID-19.

The chain has TRBV5-1 and TRBJ2-7, with 7 bases identical to TRBD2. The junction had 7 bases not matched to a gene; V was cut back by 2 bases and J by 5 bases. CDR3 length: 14 amino acids. Per germline, CDR1 SGHRS and CDR2 YFSETQ. CDR3 bases: TGCGCCAGCAGCTTCTCGGGGGGTACCAACGAGCAGTACTTC. Translation gives CASSFSGGTNEQYF. Filled out from reference TRBV5-1 and TRBJ2-7, the complete variable domain reads KAGVTQTPRYLIKTRGQQVTLSCSPISGHRSVSWYQQTPGQGLQFLFEYFSETQRNKGNFPGRFSGRQFSNSRSEMNVSTLELGDSALYLCASSFSGGTNEQYFGPGTRLTVT.

The chain has TRBV6-2 or TRBV6-3 and TRBJ1-1, with unresolved D. V lost 2 bases to trimming and J lost 0 bases, with 10 bases between them. There are 15 residues in the CDR3. Germline V CDR1 and CDR2: MNHEY, SVGEGT. The CDR3 spells CASSYGDNMNTEAFF. The DNA for the CDR3 is TGTGCCAGCAGTTACGGTGATAACATGAACACTGAAGCTTTCTTT.

The rearrangement uses TRBV9 and TRBJ1-2; 10 bases align to TRBD1. J lost 3 bases, V lost 5 bases, and 4 bases had no gene match. Germline V gene sequence: CDR1 SGDLS, CDR2 YYNGEE. The CDR3 spans 14 residues. The CDR3 region is CASRAGQGHYGYTF. In DNA, the CDR3 is TGTGCCAGCAGGGCGGGACAGGGGCACTATGGCTACACCTTC.

The CDR3 bases are TGTGCCAGCAGCGCGCGACTAGCGGACTCCTACAATGAGCAGTTCTTC. Translated: CASSARLADSYNEQFF. The V gene is TRBV7-7, the J gene TRBJ2-1, with TRBD2 matching 9 bases. Germline CDR1 is SSHAT and CDR2 is FNYEAQ (reference sequence). With 5 bases clipped from V and 0 bases from J, the junction kept 5 bases outside the gene matches. The CDR3 extends over 16 amino acids.

The chain recombines TRBV5-5 with TRBJ2-1, with 7 bases aligning to TRBD1. Trimming at V came to 2 bases and at J to 0 bases, leaving 2 bases not matched to a gene. The CDR3 totals 15 residues. The germline gives CDR1 SGHKS, CDR2 YYEKEE (reference sequence). The CDR3 reads CASSFTGDSYNEQFF. CDR3 nucleotide sequence: TGTGCCAGCAGCTTTACAGGGGACTCCTACAATGAGCAGTTCTTC.

The chain recombines TRBV7-7 with TRBJ2-2; D remains unclear. V lost 5 bases and J 1 base, leaving 11 bases between the germline ends. The CDR3 length is 15 residues. CDR1 is SSHAT, CDR2 FNYEAQ, per germline (reference sequence). CDR3 residues: CASSRAPGNTGELFF. CDR3 nucleotides: TGTGCCAGCAGCCGAGCCCCGGGGAACACCGGGGAGCTGTTTTTT.

The chain employs TRBV7-2 and TRBJ2-7, with D possibly matching TRBD1 (6 bases). V gave up 5 bases and J gave up 2 bases, with 10 bases separating them. The CDR3 is 13 amino acids. Germline CDR1 is SGHTA and CDR2 is FQGNSA. Here the CDR3 reads CASSDTGTYEQYF. CDR3 coding DNA: TGTGCCAGCAGCGATACAGGGACCTACGAGCAGTACTTC. The variable domain in full, with the rest retrieved from reference TRBV7-2 and TRBJ2-7, is GAGVSQSPSNKVTEKGKDVELRCDPISGHTALYWYRQSLGQGLEFLIYFQGNSAPDKSGLPSDRFSAERTGGSVSTLTIQRTQQEDSAVYLCASSDTGTYEQYFGPGTRLTVT.

The chain employs TRBV11-3 and TRBJ2-3, with TRBD2 matching 8 bases. Germline trimming cut 5 bases from V and 4 bases from J; bases unmatched to any gene: 8. Germline CDR1 reads SGHNT; CDR2 reads YENEEA. CDR3 length equals 15 residues. In DNA, the CDR3 is TGTGCCAGCAGCCAGCAATCGGGAGGGCCAGATACGCAGTATTTT. Its translation is CASSQQSGGPDTQYF.

In its sample, this clone was seen a few times. The chain has TRBV7-8 and TRBJ1-2; 7 bases are a match to TRBD1. There are 15 residues in the CDR3. In germline, CDR1 is SGHVS, CDR2 FQNEAQ. V gave up 3 bases and J gave up 3 bases; unmatched junction bases: 7. CDR3 residues: CASSFRGGTDYGYTF. Here the CDR3 DNA reads TGTGCCAGCAGCTTCCGCGGAGGGACAGACTATGGCTACACCTTC.

The rearrangement uses TRBV7-9 and TRBJ2-2, with 8 bases lining up with TRBD1. The CDR3 is made up of 16 amino acids. CDR1 SEHNR and CDR2 FQNEAQ come from the germline V gene (reference sequence). V was pared by 5 bases and J by 3 bases, with 8 bases of the junction left unmatched. The CDR3 sequence: CASSPDRGRDTGELFF. The CDR3 coding sequence is TGTGCCAGCAGCCCAGACAGGGGAAGGGACACCGGGGAGCTGTTTTTT.

CDR3 sequence (DNA): TGTGCCACCAGTGGGGAGCCAGGCGAGACCCAGTACTTC. It is translated as CATSGEPGETQYF. The chain has TRBV24-1 and TRBJ2-5, with D possibly TRBD2 on 5 matching bases. V shed 5 bases and J shed 5 bases, with 11 bases lying between them. The CDR3 consists of 13 residues. Germline CDR1 and CDR2: KGHDR and SFDVKD.

The rearrangement links TRBV5-1 to TRBJ2-1; D unclear. Germline V lookup: CDR1 SGHRS, CDR2 YFSETQ. This CDR3 spans 15 amino acids. The germline V and J ends were trimmed by 0 bases and 2 bases, with 9 bases remaining between them. The CDR3 spells CASSLVVSPYNEQFF. CDR3 in DNA: TGCGCCAGCAGCTTGGTGGTTAGTCCCTACAATGAGCAGTTCTTC. Based on the CDR3 plus reference TRBV5-1 and TRBJ2-1, the full variable domain is KAGVTQTPRYLIKTRGQQVTLSCSPISGHRSVSWYQQTPGQGLQFLFEYFSETQRNKGNFPGRFSGRQFSNSRSEMNVSTLELGDSALYLCASSLVVSPYNEQFFGPGTRLTVL.

The V gene is TRBV5-6, the J gene TRBJ2-1, with 7 bases fitting TRBD2. Germline CDR1 is SGHDT and CDR2 is YYEEEE. The CDR3 has 14 amino acids. Germline trimming cut 6 bases from V and 7 bases from J; bases unmatched to any gene: 10. The CDR3, as DNA: TGTGCCAGCACCATGGGTGGTAGCGGGAATGAGCAGTTCTTC. Translating it yields CASTMGGSGNEQFF.

The V gene is TRBV29-1, the J gene TRBJ2-5, with 7 bases fitting TRBD2. CDR3 length: 12 residues. V shed 7 bases and J 4 bases; nucleotides not matched to a gene: 6. Germline CDR1 is SQVTM and CDR2 is ANQGSEA. The CDR3 sequence: CSGRLAAETQYF. CDR3 DNA sequence: TGCAGCGGGAGACTAGCCGCAGAGACCCAGTACTTC.

The V gene is TRBV2, the J gene TRBJ1-1; D call uncertain. Per the germline V gene, CDR1 is SNHLY and CDR2 is FYNNEI. V was shortened by 7 bases and J by 0 bases, with 9 bases between the two germline ends. CDR3 length: 13 amino acids. The CDR3 loop reads CASTVYLNTEAFF. CDR3 bases: TGTGCCAGCACCGTGTATTTGAACACTGAAGCTTTCTTT.

This clone was recorded many times. The chain couples TRBV7-9 to TRBJ2-3; 7 bases line up with TRBD1. The CDR3 covers 15 residues. Germline V CDR1 and CDR2: SEHNR, FQNEAQ (reference sequence). V was clipped by 5 bases and J by 0 bases; unmatched bases: 5. Here the CDR3 DNA reads TGTGCCAGCAGCCCGGGACAGTATAGCACAGATACGCAGTATTTT. Protein: CASSPGQYSTDTQYF.

The chain employs TRBV19 and TRBJ2-7, with 8 bases aligning to TRBD1. Trimming cost V 3 bases and J 6 bases; bases outside gene matches: 4. The CDR3 totals 13 residues. Germline V gene data show CDR1 as LNHDA and CDR2 as SQIVND (reference sequence). This CDR3 reads CASSIRQGSEQYF. CDR3 DNA sequence: TGTGCCAGTAGTATCAGACAGGGGAGCGAGCAGTACTTC.

J is TRBJ1-1 and V is TRBV18; D unresolved. Germline V gene sequence: CDR1 KGHSH, CDR2 LQKENI. The germline V and J ends were trimmed by 3 bases and 1 base, with 6 bases remaining between them. The CDR3 is made up of 13 amino acids. CDR3 loop: CASSPAGNTEAFF. The CDR3 DNA is TGTGCCAGCTCACCCGCCGGGAACACTGAAGCTTTCTTT.